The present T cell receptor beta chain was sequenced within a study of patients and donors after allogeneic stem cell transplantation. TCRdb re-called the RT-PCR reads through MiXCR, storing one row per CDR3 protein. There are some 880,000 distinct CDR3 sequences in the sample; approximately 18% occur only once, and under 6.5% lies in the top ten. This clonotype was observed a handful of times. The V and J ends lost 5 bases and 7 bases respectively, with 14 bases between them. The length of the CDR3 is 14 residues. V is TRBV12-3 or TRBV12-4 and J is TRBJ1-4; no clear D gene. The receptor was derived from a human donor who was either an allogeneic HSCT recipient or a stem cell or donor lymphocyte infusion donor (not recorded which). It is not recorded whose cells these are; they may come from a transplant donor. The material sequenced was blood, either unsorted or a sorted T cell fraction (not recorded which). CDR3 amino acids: CASSPDPATEKLFF. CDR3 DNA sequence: TGTGCCAGCAGTCCCGACCCTGCTACTGAAAAACTGTTTTTT.